Listed below are T cell receptor beta chains from one sample, sequenced in a study of T cells in Graves' hyperthyroidism and ophthalmopathy. TCRdb passed the multiplex PCR reads through MiXCR, listing each CDR3 protein once. The sample includes about 540,000 distinct CDR3 sequences, approximately 44% of them seen just once. The sequenced sample consisted of peripheral blood or thyroid tissue (not recorded which). The receptors shown here come from a woman aged 18-35 years with Graves' hyperthyroidism. CDR3s include the opening cysteine and the closing phenylalanine or tryptophan. The D gene is left open where the match is weak. Part of the rows lack a size; the others show once, few, many or a class for expanded clones.

d_call clone_size j_call v_call cdr3_aa cdr3_nt
TRBD1 . TRBJ2-2 TRBV24-1 CATDRGRTGELFF TGTGCCACAGACAGGGGGCGGACCGGGGAGCTGTTTTTT
. . TRBJ2-2 TRBV20-1 CSARDWADTGELFF TGCAGTGCTAGAGATTGGGCGGACACCGGGGAGCTGTTTTTT
. many TRBJ1-2 TRBV7-9 CASTPFPAVGYGYTF TGTGCCAGCACCCCTTTCCCTGCGGTTGGCTATGGCTACACCTTC
TRBD2 . TRBJ2-3 TRBV29-1 CSVGGRGGPTDTQYF TGCAGCGTCGGCGGGAGGGGAGGGCCGACAGATACGCAGTATTTT
. many TRBJ1-6 TRBV2 CASIVGRVRSPLHF TGTGCCAGCATTGTCGGCAGGGTCAGATCACCCCTCCACTTT
TRBD1 . TRBJ2-7 TRBV11-2 CASSLRDRASYEQYF TGTGCCAGCAGCTTGAGGGACAGGGCATCCTACGAGCAGTACTTC
TRBD1 . TRBJ1-1 TRBV10-3 CAISLSGGDEAFF TGTGCCATCAGTTTATCAGGGGGCGATGAAGCTTTCTTT
. . TRBJ2-1 TRBV7-9 CASSRNEQFF TGTGCCAGCTCCCGGAATGAGCAGTTCTTC
TRBD2 . TRBJ2-5 TRBV2 CASSERAGAVETQYF TGTGCCAGCAGTGAACGGGCGGGAGCGGTTGAGACCCAGTACTTC
. once TRBJ2-5 TRBV19 CASSSGTDETQYF TGTGCCAGTAGTAGCGGGACAGATGAGACCCAGTACTTC
. many TRBJ1-2 TRBV29-1 CSVEPPGEGYTF TGCAGCGTTGAACCCCCAGGGGAAGGCTACACCTTC
. . TRBJ2-7 TRBV7-9 CASSLETYGDYEQYF TGTGCCAGCAGCTTAGAGACTTATGGGGATTACGAGCAGTACTTC
TRBD1 . TRBJ2-5 TRBV5-6 CASSLTGVGETQYF TGTGCCAGCAGCTTGACAGGGGTGGGGGAGACCCAGTACTTC
TRBD1 few TRBJ2-7 TRBV2 CASSSRLGQGGEQYF TGTGCCAGCAGTTCCCGTTTAGGACAGGGCGGCGAGCAGTACTTC
. many TRBJ2-7 TRBV15 CATSRDPNSYEQYF TGTGCCACCAGCCGAGACCCCAACTCCTACGAGCAGTACTTC
TRBD1 many TRBJ2-7 TRBV29-1 CSVEEPGGGYEQYF TGCAGCGTTGAAGAGCCAGGGGGCGGGTACGAGCAGTACTTC
. few TRBJ1-1 TRBV2 CASSEEGWNTEAFF TGTGCCAGCAGTGAGGAAGGCTGGAACACTGAAGCTTTCTTT
TRBD1 . TRBJ1-5 TRBV2 CASRDRVEAEHF TGTGCCAGTAGGGACAGGGTAGAGGCTGAGCATTTT
. . TRBJ1-5 TRBV20-1 CSASLGIGQPQHF TGCAGTGCTAGTTTGGGCATCGGTCAGCCCCAGCATTTT
. many TRBJ2-5 TRBV6-6 CASSYGETQYF TGTGCCAGCAGTTACGGCGAGACCCAGTACTTC
. once TRBJ2-2 TRBV5-1 CASSLITLAATGELFF TGCGCCAGCAGCTTGATTACACTAGCCGCCACCGGGGAGCTGTTTTTT
. . TRBJ1-6 TRBV6-5 CASSYSSMIGTSPLHF TGTGCCAGCAGTTACTCGAGTATGATCGGGACTTCACCCCTCCACTTT
TRBD2 . TRBJ2-5 TRBV7-8 CASSLPPSGRAETQYF TGTGCCAGCAGCTTACCGCCTAGCGGGAGGGCCGAGACCCAGTACTTC
. once TRBJ2-2 TRBV7-9 CASTGWNTGELFF TGTGCCAGCACGGGATGGAACACCGGGGAGCTGTTTTTT
. few TRBJ1-4 TRBV20-1 CSARDPGEGEKLFF TGCAGTGCTAGAGATCCAGGGGAAGGGGAAAAACTGTTTTTT